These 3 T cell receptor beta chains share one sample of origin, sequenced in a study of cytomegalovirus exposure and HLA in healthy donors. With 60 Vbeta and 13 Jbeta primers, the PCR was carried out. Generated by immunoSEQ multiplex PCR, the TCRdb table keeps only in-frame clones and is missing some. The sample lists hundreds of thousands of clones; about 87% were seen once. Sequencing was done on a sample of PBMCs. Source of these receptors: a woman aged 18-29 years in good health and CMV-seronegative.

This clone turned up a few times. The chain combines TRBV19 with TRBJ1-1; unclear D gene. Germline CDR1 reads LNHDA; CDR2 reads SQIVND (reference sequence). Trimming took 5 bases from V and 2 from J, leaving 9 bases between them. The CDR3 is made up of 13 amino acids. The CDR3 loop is CASSPRKNTEAFF. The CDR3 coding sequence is TGTGCCAGTAGTCCCAGAAAAAACACTGAAGCTTTCTTT.

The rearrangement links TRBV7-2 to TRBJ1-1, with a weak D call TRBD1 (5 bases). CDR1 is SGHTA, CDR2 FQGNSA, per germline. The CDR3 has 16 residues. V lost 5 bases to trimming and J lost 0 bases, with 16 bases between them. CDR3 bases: TGTGCCAGCAGCCCCAGTCTGACAGAACTGAACACTGAAGCTTTCTTT. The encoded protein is CASSPSLTELNTEAFF.

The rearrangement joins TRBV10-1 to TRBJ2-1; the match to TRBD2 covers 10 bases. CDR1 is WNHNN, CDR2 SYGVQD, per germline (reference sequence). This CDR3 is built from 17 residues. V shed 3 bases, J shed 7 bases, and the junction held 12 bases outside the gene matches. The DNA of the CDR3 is TGCGCCAGCAGTGAAGTTGGAGCGGGGGGGCGTATAAATGAGCAGTTCTTC. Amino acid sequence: CASSEVGAGGRINEQFF.